This T cell receptor beta chain was obtained from a study of cytomegalovirus exposure and HLA in healthy donors. Study results and limitations: Rare TCR sequences predominated, though certain public TCRs were found in many donors. Prior analysis indicated that the majority of TCR beta V segments exhibited productivity approximately 90% or approximately 30% of the time.

CDR1 and CDR2 from the germline V gene are SGHRS and YFSETQ. The CDR3 covers 13 residues. 60 Vbeta and 13 Jbeta primers were used in PCR. Measured with immunoSEQ multiplex PCR; TCRdb has only the in-frame clones, and not every one. Its table lists 180,000 or so clones. Comment on this clone: Its target is not known. The junction does not match germline at one end; this may be a read error.

The sequenced sample consisted of PBMCs. The chain has TRBV5-1 and TRBJ2-1, with 9 bases identical to TRBD1. The sequence came from a boy aged 5-17 years in good health and CMV-seronegative. Written as DNA, the CDR3 is TGCGTCAGCAGCTCGGGACAGGGCAATGAGCAGTTCTTC. Amino acids: CVSSSGQGNEQFF.